Described below is a single T cell receptor (beta chain) sequence and its context. Clones were sequenced by immunoSEQ multiplex PCR, and TCRdb holds only the in-frame ones, with some missing. Of more than 250,000 clones listed, 90% are singletons. This entry is derived from a study of cytomegalovirus exposure and HLA in healthy donors. Study-level background: It was reported in a later analysis that the 90 to 150 validation repertoires used the same platform as the roughly 640 first-cohort repertoires.

The sample was PBMCs. The clonotype comes from a woman aged 25-40 years in good health and CMV-seronegative.

The chain's CDR3 is CASSPDRGITYEQYF. The CDR3 bases are TGTGCCAGCAGCCCCGACAGGGGCATTACCTACGAGCAGTACTTC. This rearrangement joins TRBV11-3 to TRBJ2-7; TRBD1 matches at 8 bases. V was clipped by 5 bases and J by 2 bases; unmatched bases: 8. The CDR3 extends over 15 amino acids. Germline V gives CDR1 SGHNT, CDR2 YENEEA.